A selection of T cell receptor beta chains follows, all from one sample in a study of breast tumors, draining lymph nodes, adjacent tissues. TCRdb passed the multiplex PCR reads through MiXCR, listing each CDR3 protein once. The sample records 150,000 to 200,000 distinct CDR3 sequences, roughly a third being singletons. Sequenced input: axillary lymph node tissue. The source is a female donor with breast cancer. Some clones in this sample may be carry-over from other donors' samples. The CDR3 runs from the conserved cysteine through the conserved F or W. Each record gives: D gene, clone size, V gene, J gene, CDR3 protein, CDR3 DNA. A D gene is named only where the DNA matches it firmly. The size entry is marked missing in some rows and otherwise reads once, few, many or a size class.

>.|many|TRBV14|TRBJ2-1
CASSRPSNEQFF
TGTGCCAGCAGCCGTCCCTCCAATGAGCAGTTCTTC
>TRBD2|many|TRBV19|TRBJ2-1
CASSPPGTRGNEQFF
TGTGCCAGTAGTCCACCGGGGACTAGGGGCAATGAGCAGTTCTTC
>.|.|TRBV3-1|TRBJ2-3
CASSQFQGGADTQYF
TGTGCCAGCAGCCAATTCCAGGGGGGCGCAGATACGCAGTATTTT
>.|.|TRBV7-2|TRBJ2-5
CASSNRAGVGPETQYF
TGTGCCAGCAGCAATCGGGCAGGCGTGGGCCCAGAGACCCAGTACTTC
>TRBD1|few|TRBV20-1|TRBJ1-2
CSARDSIYGSTF
TGCAGTGCCCGGGACAGCATCTATGGCTCCACCTTC
>.|many|TRBV12-3/TRBV12-4|TRBJ2-3
CASSFGAGTDTQYF
TGTGCCAGCAGTTTTGGGGCAGGCACAGATACGCAGTATTTT
>.|.|TRBV3-1|TRBJ2-2
CASSPGQLGPNTGELVF
TGTGCCAGCAGCCCGGGGCAGTTGGGGCCGAACACCGGGGAGCTGGTTTTT
>TRBD2|many|TRBV4-1|TRBJ2-3
CASSPLAGGPDTDTQYF
TGCGCCAGCAGCCCGCTAGCGGGGGGGCCTGACACAGATACGCAGTATTTT
>TRBD1|many|TRBV18|TRBJ1-5
CASSPSFSGQGSGQPQHF
TGTGCCAGCTCACCGTCCTTTTCGGGACAGGGGAGCGGTCAGCCCCAGCATTTT
>.|many|TRBV4-1|TRBJ1-5
CASSQEGGNQPQHF
TGCGCCAGCAGCCAAGAAGGGGGCAATCAGCCCCAGCATTTT
>TRBD1|many|TRBV29-1|TRBJ2-7
CSVVFPPGTGRYEQYF
TGCAGCGTTGTTTTCCCGCCCGGGACAGGGAGATACGAGCAGTACTTC
>TRBD2|many|TRBV11-2|TRBJ2-1
CASSLGLVAGSNEQFF
TGTGCCAGCAGCTTAGGTTTAGTAGCGGGGTCCAATGAGCAGTTCTTC
>.|many|TRBV7-2|TRBJ2-7
CASSPIGSYEQYF
TGTGCCAGCAGCCCCATCGGATCCTACGAGCAGTACTTC
>TRBD1|.|TRBV28|TRBJ2-1
CASSSYRGSTYNEQFF
TGTGCCAGCAGTTCCTACAGGGGTAGCACCTACAATGAGCAGTTCTTC
>.|many|TRBV20-1|TRBJ2-7
CSAREDFSYEQYF
TGCAGTGCTAGAGAAGATTTCTCCTACGAGCAGTACTTC
>TRBD1|.|TRBV6-2/TRBV6-3|TRBJ2-3
CAARQGLGPDTQYF
TGTGCCGCCAGACAGGGGCTGGGGCCAGATACGCAGTATTTT
>TRBD2|many|TRBV7-7|TRBJ2-2
CASSSAPGLAGGTGELFF
TGTGCTAGCAGCTCAGCACCCGGGCTAGCGGGTGGCACCGGGGAGCTGTTTTTT
>.|.|TRBV4-2|TRBJ1-5
CASSQGQLGGARNQPQHF
TGTGCCAGCAGCCAAGGTCAACTTGGGGGGGCGCGCAATCAGCCCCAGCATTTT
>.|.|TRBV20-1|TRBJ1-1
CSATGRDTEAFF
TGCAGTGCTACGGGGAGGGACACTGAAGCTTTCTTT
>.|.|TRBV6-2/TRBV6-3|TRBJ1-1
CASSYPQGYRTEAFF
TGTGCCAGCAGTTACCCACAGGGCTATAGGACTGAAGCTTTCTTT
>TRBD1|.|TRBV12-3/TRBV12-4|TRBJ1-2
CASSRGGGRDGYTF
TGTGCCAGCAGCCGGGGAGGGGGCAGGGATGGCTACACCTTC
>.|many|TRBV5-5|TRBJ1-5
CASSPIAWSNQPQHF
TGTGCCAGCAGCCCTATAGCCTGGTCCAATCAGCCCCAGCATTTT
>TRBD2|.|TRBV20-1|TRBJ2-7
CSTLAEQYF
TGCAGTACACTAGCGGAGCAGTACTTC
>TRBD1|few|TRBV28|TRBJ2-1
CASRPVSGQGPYNEQFF
TGTGCCAGCAGACCAGTCTCGGGACAGGGACCATACAATGAGCAGTTCTTC
>.|many|TRBV9|TRBJ2-1
CASSRAPGGGDNEQFF
TGTGCCAGCAGCCGAGCCCCGGGGGGCGGCGACAATGAGCAGTTCTTC
>.|many|TRBV7-2|TRBJ1-2
CASSLVPNPNYGYTF
TGTGCCAGCAGCTTAGTCCCCAACCCTAACTATGGCTACACCTTC
>TRBD1|few|TRBV4-1|TRBJ2-6
CASSQTGTGGVGANVLTF
TGCGCCAGCAGCCAAACCGGGACAGGGGGCGTGGGGGCCAACGTCCTGACTTTC
>.|.|TRBV12-3/TRBV12-4|TRBJ1-1
CASIERAGKNTEAFF
TGTGCCAGCATCGAGAGGGCAGGGAAGAACACTGAAGCTTTCTTT
>TRBD2|many|TRBV10-2|TRBJ2-1
CASSESPGLAGVDEQFF
TGCGCCAGCAGTGAGTCCCCCGGACTAGCGGGAGTTGATGAGCAGTTCTTC
>.|.|TRBV6-1|TRBJ1-5
CASRSPGWEAGVETQHF
TGTGCCAGCAGGAGCCCCGGTTGGGAGGCGGGGGTAGAGACCCAGCATTTT
>.|.|TRBV5-5|TRBJ2-5
CASSLVLGAGETQYF
TGTGCCAGCAGCTTGGTCCTGGGGGCTGGGGAGACCCAGTACTTC
>TRBD2|.|TRBV2|TRBJ2-1
CASGPLYNEQFF
TGTGCTAGCGGGCCCCTTTACAATGAGCAGTTCTTC
>TRBD2|many|TRBV5-1|TRBJ2-1
CASSSAPGGFLYEQFF
TGCGCCAGCAGCTCCGCTCCGGGGGGGTTTTTGTATGAGCAGTTCTTC
>TRBD1|many|TRBV19|TRBJ1-2
CASDTGGGGYTF
TGTGCCAGTGATACAGGGGGAGGTGGCTACACCTTC
>TRBD1|many|TRBV9|TRBJ1-4
CASSVGQGSLLSATEKLFF
TGTGCCAGCAGCGTAGGACAGGGGTCTCTTTTGAGTGCTACGGAAAAACTGTTTTTT
>TRBD1|.|TRBV2|TRBJ1-6
CASSRQGRYNSPLHF
TGTGCCAGCAGCCGACAGGGTCGATATAATTCACCCCTCCACTTT
>.|many|TRBV7-9|TRBJ2-7
CASSLGFLPYEQYF
TGTGCCAGCAGCTTAGGTTTTCTACCTTACGAGCAGTACTTC
>.|many|TRBV12-5|TRBJ2-1
CASGLVNSFSYNEQFF
TGTGCTAGTGGTTTGGTAAACAGTTTCTCCTACAATGAGCAGTTCTTC
>.|few|TRBV3-1|TRBJ2-1
CASSPVRASYNEQFF
TGTGCCAGCAGCCCGGTAAGGGCCTCCTACAATGAGCAGTTCTTC
>TRBD1|medium-sized|TRBV5-1|TRBJ1-2
CASSLTGTGGGYTF
TGCGCCAGCAGCTTAACCGGGACAGGGGGCGGCTACACCTTC
>TRBD1|few|TRBV12-5|TRBJ2-1
CASGFTRDRGNEQFF
TGTGCTAGTGGTTTCACCCGGGACAGGGGGAATGAGCAGTTCTTC
>.|many|TRBV9|TRBJ2-1
CASSGPGLYNEQFF
TGTGCCAGCAGTGGGCCGGGACTGTACAATGAGCAGTTCTTC